One and the same sample provided the 23 T cell receptor beta chains below, sequenced in a study of cytomegalovirus exposure and HLA in healthy donors. The PCR employed 60 Vbeta primers together with 13 Jbeta primers. Profiling relied on immunoSEQ multiplex PCR, and the TCRdb table lists in-frame clones only, not all of them. This sample has 70,000 to 95,000 clones, with around 82% found just once. Source material: PBMCs. These receptors all come from a man aged 18 to 29 in good health and CMV-seronegative.

V usage is TRBV7-2 and J usage is TRBJ2-3; 10 nucleotides line up with TRBD2. Per the germline V gene, CDR1 is SGHTA and CDR2 is FQGNSA. The CDR3 length is 16 residues. Losses at the gene ends were 1 base for V and 1 base for J; bases not matched to a gene: 2. This chain's CDR3 is CASSLVLAGGTDTQYF. CDR3 in DNA: TGTGCCAGCAGCTTAGTTCTAGCGGGGGGCACAGATACGCAGTATTTT.

V gene TRBV15 combines with J gene TRBJ1-1, with TRBD1 identical over 9 bases. Germline CDR1 LNHNV, CDR2 YYDKDF (reference sequence). With 8 bases clipped from V and 3 bases from J, the junction kept 10 bases outside the gene matches. The CDR3 spans 15 residues. CDR3 region: CATLRDRVADTEAFF. The DNA of the CDR3 is TGTGCCACCCTCCGGGACAGGGTTGCTGACACTGAAGCTTTCTTT.

The CDR3 spells CASSLRLAGDREQFF. The CDR3 DNA reads as TGCGCCAGCAGCTTGAGGCTAGCGGGGGACCGTGAGCAGTTCTTC. V usage is TRBV5-1 and J usage is TRBJ2-1; TRBD2 aligns across 10 bases. V trimming: 1 base; J trimming: 9 bases; junction bases outside the gene matches: 7. CDR1 and CDR2 from the germline V gene are SGHRS and YFSETQ. The CDR3 contains 15 residues. Full variable domain (outside the CDR3, taken from reference TRBV5-1 and TRBJ2-1): KAGVTQTPRYLIKTRGQQVTLSCSPISGHRSVSWYQQTPGQGLQFLFEYFSETQRNKGNFPGRFSGRQFSNSRSEMNVSTLELGDSALYLCASSLRLAGDREQFFGPGTRLTVL.

This chain uses TRBV7-9 with TRBJ1-1, with D perhaps TRBD1 (6 bases). V was clipped by 7 bases and J by 5 bases, with 11 bases between them. CDR3 length equals 12 residues. CDR1 is SEHNR and CDR2 is FQNEAQ in the germline V gene (reference sequence). The CDR3 spells CASKTGNTEAFF. CDR3 DNA sequence: TGTGCCAGCAAAACAGGGAATACTGAAGCTTTCTTT.

V is TRBV6-5 and J is TRBJ1-5; tentatively, D is TRBD1 (6 bases). The CDR3 covers 16 residues. The V and J ends lost 4 bases and 3 bases respectively, with 16 bases between them. Germline V CDR1 and CDR2: MNHEY, SVGAGI. In nucleotides, the CDR3 is TGTGCCAGCAGTTTACGTTTGGGACACCCCAATCAGCCCCAGCATTTT. Translation: CASSLRLGHPNQPQHF.

The chain links TRBV5-4 to TRBJ1-2; tentatively, D is TRBD1 (5 bases). Germline V gene data show CDR1 as SGHNT and CDR2 as YYREEE (reference sequence). V lost 0 bases, J lost 6 bases, and 21 bases lay in between. This CDR3 is 17 amino acids long. DNA of the CDR3: TGTGCCAGCAGCTTGGGGGGTAACGTGACCCCCAGGGATGGCTACACCTTC. It translates to CASSLGGNVTPRDGYTF.

The chain joins TRBV5-1 to TRBJ2-5, with 13 bases lining up with TRBD2. CDR1 is SGHRS and CDR2 is YFSETQ in the germline V gene. CDR3 length: 17 amino acids. V shed 4 bases, J shed 2 bases, and the junction held 8 bases outside the gene matches. CDR3 in amino acids: CASSADSGLAGQETQYF. CDR3 coding DNA: TGCGCCAGCAGCGCGGACTCGGGACTAGCGGGACAAGAGACCCAGTACTTC.

Remarks on this clone: At one of its ends the junction is not consistent with the germline gene, which may arise from a read error. The J gene is TRBJ1-5, the V gene TRBV30; D unclear. This CDR3 region has 14 residues. Germline V gene lookup returns CDR1 GTSNPN and CDR2 SVGIG (reference sequence). The DNA of the CDR3 is TGTGCCTGGAGTGCCGGGAATAGCAATCAGCCCCGGCATTTT. Translation gives CAWSAGNSNQPRHF.

J is TRBJ1-4 and V is TRBV7-6; no clear D. The germline V gene encodes CDR1 SGHVS and CDR2 FNYEAQ. V gave up 2 bases and J gave up 4 bases, with 14 bases separating them. The CDR3 extends over 16 amino acids. CDR3 sequence: CASSLMVSGNNEKLFF. The CDR3 DNA is TGTGCCAGCAGCTTAATGGTGTCGGGAAATAATGAAAAACTGTTTTTT. Full variable domain (rest looked up from reference TRBV7-6 and TRBJ1-4): GAGVSQSPRYKVTKRGQDVALRCDPISGHVSLYWYRQALGQGPEFLTYFNYEAQQDKSGLPNDRFSAERPEGSISTLTIQRTEQRDSAMYRCASSLMVSGNNEKLFFGSGTQLSVL.

The chain joins TRBV5-5 to TRBJ2-7; the match to TRBD2 covers 11 bases. Germline CDR1 reads SGHKS; CDR2 reads YYEKEE (reference sequence). The CDR3 extends over 15 amino acids. Unmatched junction bases numbered 6, after V lost 1 base and J lost 6 bases. Here the CDR3 reads CASSLLTSGAVEQYF. The CDR3 DNA follows: TGTGCCAGCAGCTTGTTGACTAGCGGGGCGGTCGAGCAGTACTTC.

A single count supports this clone. Different DNA sequences within this sample yield the same CDR3. The chain is built from TRBV5-4 and TRBJ2-7; the match to TRBD2 covers 7 bases. In germline, CDR1 is SGHNT, CDR2 YYREEE (reference sequence). There are 14 residues in the CDR3. With 1 base clipped from V and 3 bases from J, the junction kept 4 bases outside the gene matches. The CDR3 loop is CASSLWGGGYEQYF. CDR3 coding DNA: TGTGCCAGCAGCTTGTGGGGGGGAGGCTACGAGCAGTACTTC.

This sequence joins TRBV27 and TRBJ2-5; 9 nucleotides match TRBD1. The better agreement between TRBJ2-7 and the DNA end casts doubt on the J call. The CDR3 runs to 15 residues. Germline assignment: CDR1 MNHEY and CDR2 SMNVEV (reference sequence). The CDR3 DNA reads TGTGCCAGCAGTTCGACAGGGGGACCACCCTACGAGCAGTACTTC. Encoded protein: CASSSTGGPPYEQYF.

The chain carries TRBV4-1 and TRBJ1-5, with a possible D match to TRBD1 (5 bases). This CDR3 spans 17 amino acids. CDR1 and CDR2 from the germline V gene are MGHRA and YSYEKL. The V end was cut by 3 bases, the J end by 0 bases, with 15 bases between. CDR3 sequence reads: CASSQERAGYSNQPQHF. CDR3 coding DNA: TGCGCCAGCAGCCAGGAGCGAGCAGGGTATAGCAATCAGCCCCAGCATTTT.

This clone has a single count. CDR3 sequence: CAISEAGSGNQPQHF. CDR3 nucleotides: TGTGCCATCAGTGAAGCTGGTTCGGGGAATCAGCCCCAGCATTTT. The chain combines TRBV10-3 with TRBJ1-5, with no clear D. V was cut by 3 bases and J by 4 bases, with 13 bases left in between. The CDR3 contains 15 residues. The germline CDR1 and CDR2 sequences are ENHRY and SYGVKD.

In its sample, this clone is medium-sized. The chain employs TRBV28 and TRBJ2-3; 7 nucleotides line up with TRBD1. CDR1 and CDR2 (germline): MDHEN, SYDVKM. V dropped 2 bases and J dropped 7; count of bases not matched to a gene: 6. CDR3 length equals 14 residues. The CDR3, as DNA: TGTGCCAGCAGTTTAGCAGCAGGGGGAAATACGCAGTATTTT. It encodes CASSLAAGGNTQYF.

The genes are TRBV19 and TRBJ1-5; the match to TRBD1 covers 10 bases. V was clipped by 3 bases and J by 0 bases; unmatched bases: 11. The V gene's germline CDR1 is LNHDA and CDR2 SQIVND (reference sequence). The CDR3 covers 19 residues. The CDR3 sequence is CASSIPTGTGEYSNQPQHF. The CDR3 coding sequence is TGTGCCAGTAGTATTCCCACCGGGACAGGGGAATATAGCAATCAGCCCCAGCATTTT.

A word on this clone: One end of the junction fails to match germline, which may point to a read error. The gene calls are TRBV7-7 and TRBJ2-7; 11 bases are shared with TRBD2. The CDR3 is 16 residues long. Germline loops: CDR1 SSHAT, CDR2 FNYEAQ (reference sequence). CDR3 protein: CASSLAGLAVSYEQYF. CDR3 DNA sequence: TGTGCTAGCAGCTTAGCGGGACTAGCGGTCTCCTACGAGCAGTACTTC.

The chain couples TRBV18 to TRBJ2-5; possibly TRBD1 for D (8 bases). The CDR3 is made up of 13 amino acids. Trimming removed 6 bases at V and 7 bases at J, with 15 bases between. The V gene's germline CDR1 is KGHSH and CDR2 LQKENI. The CDR3 DNA reads TGTGCCAGCTCCCAGGACAGGGAGGGGACCCAGTACTTC. Its protein product is CASSQDREGTQYF.

The chain employs TRBV11-3 and TRBJ1-2, with 7 bases aligning to TRBD1. The germline V gene has CDR1 SGHNT and CDR2 YENEEA. The CDR3 sequence is 15 residues long. Trimming at V came to 3 bases and at J to 2 bases, leaving 6 bases not matched to a gene. The chain's CDR3 is CASSFNRGRNYGYTF. The CDR3 DNA follows: TGTGCCAGCAGCTTTAACAGGGGCAGGAACTATGGCTACACCTTC.

Notes on this clone: This sample includes further DNA sequences coding for the same CDR3. The V gene is TRBV6-6, the J gene TRBJ1-2; TRBD1 aligns across 8 bases. This CDR3 spans 15 amino acids. V was pared by 6 bases and J by 3 bases, with 9 bases of the junction left unmatched. Germline V gene data show CDR1 as MNHNY and CDR2 as SVGAGI (reference sequence). Here the CDR3 DNA reads TGTGCCAGCAGCTTCCCGGGACAGGTGGACTATGGCTACACCTTC. This sequence encodes CASSFPGQVDYGYTF.

This clone was seen just once. The chain recombines TRBV27 with TRBJ1-3; tentative D call: TRBD1 (5 bases). The CDR3 spans 15 residues. Germline V lookup: CDR1 MNHEY, CDR2 SMNVEV (reference sequence). V lost 3 bases and J lost 4, with 13 bases in between. The CDR3 protein is CASSFSGTSGNTIYF. CDR3 DNA sequence: TGTGCCAGCAGTTTTAGTGGGACTTCAGGAAACACCATATATTTT.

This chain links TRBV6-1 with TRBJ2-7, with D possibly being TRBD2 (5 bases). The CDR3 has 15 residues. V lost 2 bases, J lost 0 bases, and 11 bases lay in between. CDR1 is MNHNS and CDR2 is SASEGT in the germline V gene. The CDR3 protein is CASSELEGSSYEQYF. DNA for the CDR3: TGTGCCAGCAGTGAACTTGAGGGTTCCTCCTACGAGCAGTACTTC.

The CDR3 protein is CASSQGPSGDTGELFF. DNA of the CDR3: TGCGCCAGCAGCCAAGGCCCTAGCGGGGACACCGGGGAGCTGTTTTTT. This chain joins TRBV4-1 and TRBJ2-2, with 9 positions matching TRBD2. This CDR3 region has 16 residues. The V segment lost 1 base and the J segment 3 bases; nucleotides outside the gene matches: 3. Per germline, CDR1 MGHRA and CDR2 YSYEKL.